This TCR beta chain was sequenced in a study of shared clonotypes between healthy human individuals. The CDR3 loop spans 16 amino acids. J gave up 3 bases and V 1 base, and 5 bases lay outside the gene matches. Looked up from germline, CDR1 is SEHNR and CDR2 is FQNEAQ (reference sequence). Original processing methods: ImmunoSEQ yielded junction-only sequences lacking quality scores, so filtering differed. Sequencing was performed with immunoSEQ multiplex PCR; in TCRdb, only in-frame clones are kept and a portion is missing. V and J calls plus clone size are reproduced from that table; the DNA served to infer D and trimming. This sample yields more than 600,000 clones, of which around 92% are seen a single time; about a quarter belongs to the top ten. A word on this clone: Its antigen is still unknown.

Terminally differentiated effector memory CD45RA+ cells were left out of the naive CD8 fraction, which was CD45RO-negative and positively selected for CCR7. Notes on the study in general: Sampling covered blood only; tissue repertoires likely differ. Richness estimates generally favored naive over memory subsets. Clonotype sharing among donors, it was expected, would be affected by sequencing depth.

The chain recombines TRBV7-9 with TRBJ1-4; 7 bases agree with TRBD1. The receptor's source is a man younger than 45 in good health. The material sequenced was naive CD8+ T cells sorted from blood. The CDR3 bases are TGTGCCAGCAGCTTAGTACCGGACAGGTCTAATGAAAAACTGTTTTTT. It translates to CASSLVPDRSNEKLFF.